The next 19 T cell receptor beta chains were all read from a single sample in a study of T cells in Graves' hyperthyroidism and ophthalmopathy. Amplification targeted TCR beta CDR3 regions from RNA transcripts. HTBI primers drove first-round RT-PCR of the TCR CDR3. TCRdb called the multiplex PCR reads again in MiXCR, with one record for every CDR3 protein. The data contain almost 500,000 distinct CDR3 sequences, approximately 23% of them singletons. Sequenced input: blood. Receptor source: a woman in her 70s with Graves' ophthalmopathy.

The table lists this clonotype with a few counts. This chain joins TRBV6-2 or TRBV6-3 and TRBJ2-7; 8 bases are a match to TRBD2. Germline trimming cut 7 bases from V and 3 bases from J; bases unmatched to any gene: 11. Germline V lookup: CDR1 MNHEY, CDR2 SVGEGT. The length of the CDR3 is 15 residues. The DNA of the CDR3 is TGTGCCAGCAATCTCCCGGGACTAGGAGTCTACGAGCAGTACTTC. Its translation: CASNLPGLGVYEQYF.

There are many counts of this clonotype. This chain joins TRBV30 and TRBJ2-5, with a weak D call TRBD2 (5 bases). The CDR3 covers 13 residues. V gave up 5 bases and J gave up 6 bases, with 16 bases separating them. The germline gives CDR1 GTSNPN, CDR2 SVGIG (reference sequence). CDR3 DNA sequence: TGTGCCTGGGCTCTAGCTAAAGGGCAGACCCAGTACTTC. Translating gives CAWALAKGQTQYF. Based on the CDR3 plus reference TRBV30 and TRBJ2-5, the full variable domain is SQTIHQWPATLVQPVGSPLSLECTVEGTSNPNLYWYRQAAGRGLQLLFYSVGIGQISSEVPQNLSASRPQDRQFILSSKKLLLSDSGFYLCAWALAKGQTQYFGPGTRLLVL.

A few counts support this clonotype. The rearrangement links TRBV7-9 to TRBJ2-7; 9 nucleotides align to TRBD1. This CDR3 contains 14 residues. Looked up from germline, CDR1 is SEHNR and CDR2 is FQNEAQ (reference sequence). With V trimmed by 5 bases and J by 5 bases, 7 bases remained unmatched. CDR3 residues: CASSPPGTGNEQYF. CDR3 bases: TGTGCCAGCAGCCCACCCGGGACAGGGAACGAGCAGTACTTC.

The chain couples TRBV25-1 to TRBJ1-2; D unresolved. From germline, CDR1 is MGHDK and CDR2 SYGVNS. This CDR3 has 15 amino acids. Trimming shortened V by 4 bases and J by 1 base, and 13 bases separated the two germline ends. In nucleotides, the CDR3 is TGTGCCAGCAGTGGGCTCACGGACGGTAACTATGGCTACACCTTC. Translating it yields CASSGLTDGNYGYTF.

This chain joins TRBV3-1 and TRBJ1-1; D perhaps matches TRBD1 (6 bases). CDR1 and CDR2 from the germline V gene are LGHDT and YNNKEL (reference sequence). The ends were cut back, 0 bases at V and 5 bases at J, with 16 bases in the middle. CDR3 size: 16 residues. CDR3 DNA: TGTGCCAGCAGCCAAGATTTTTATGGGGGGCCGACTGAAGCTTTCTTT. Translating it yields CASSQDFYGGPTEAFF.

This clonotype was counted only a few times. The V and J genes are TRBV11-2 and TRBJ2-1, with a tentative D call TRBD2 (7 bases). CDR3 size: 17 residues. V dropped 4 bases and J dropped 1 base, with 17 bases sitting between them. Germline V gives CDR1 SGHAT, CDR2 FQNNGV. In DNA form, the CDR3 reads TGTGCCAGCAGCTCGAGCGGTAGGGGGGGATCCTACAATGAGCAGTTCTTC. This translates into CASSSSGRGGSYNEQFF.

The sample holds a few counts of this clonotype. The rearrangement joins TRBV28 to TRBJ2-7, with 8 nucleotides matching TRBD2. The CDR3 has 16 residues. The germline V gene has CDR1 MDHEN and CDR2 SYDVKM. The ends lost 7 bases at V and 3 bases at J; junction bases unmatched: 14. The CDR3 nucleotides are TGTGCCAGCACCCCTCATCTCGGGGGGGGGGTCTACGAGCAGTACTTC. Translation: CASTPHLGGGVYEQYF.

A few counts support this clonotype. V gene TRBV27 combines with J gene TRBJ2-5, with D possibly being TRBD2 (6 bases). V was cut by 0 bases and J by 2 bases, with 13 bases left in between. Germline CDR1 and CDR2: MNHEY and SMNVEV (reference sequence). The CDR3 is 16 residues long. The CDR3 spells CASSLSVSGVQETQYF. DNA of the CDR3: TGTGCCAGCAGTTTATCAGTTAGCGGTGTACAAGAGACCCAGTACTTC.

This clonotype was detected ten times or more. The chain carries TRBV28 and TRBJ1-4; unclear D gene. V lost 5 bases and J lost 5, with 12 bases in between. The CDR3 loop spans 14 amino acids. Per the germline V gene, CDR1 is MDHEN and CDR2 is SYDVKM. The CDR3 loop reads CASSLWDMNEKLFF. The CDR3 DNA reads TGTGCCAGCAGTCTGTGGGATATGAATGAAAAACTGTTTTTT.

This clonotype was seen a few times. CDR3 amino acids: CASSQVAGGVQETQYF. The CDR3 region has the DNA TGTGCCAGCAGCCAAGTTGCGGGAGGGGTTCAAGAGACCCAGTACTTC. V usage is TRBV4-2 and J usage is TRBJ2-5, with TRBD2 identical over 9 bases. The germline V gene encodes CDR1 LGHNA and CDR2 YNFKEQ. The V segment lost 1 base and the J segment 2 bases; nucleotides outside the gene matches: 5. The CDR3 sequence is 16 residues long.

This clonotype came up a few times. This sequence joins TRBV5-1 and TRBJ2-3; no clear D gene. CDR1 and CDR2 from the germline V gene are SGHRS and YFSETQ. This CDR3 is built from 15 residues. V lost 1 base and J lost 2, with 11 bases in between. The CDR3 bases are TGCGCCAGCAGCTTGCCAACCCCAGTCACAGATACGCAGTATTTT. Encoded protein: CASSLPTPVTDTQYF.

This clonotype was picked up many times. The V gene is TRBV28, the J gene TRBJ2-1; possibly TRBD2 for D (5 bases). Germline CDR1 and CDR2: MDHEN and SYDVKM. V gave up 3 bases and J gave up 6 bases, with 12 bases separating them. The CDR3 totals 14 residues. CDR3 sequence reads: CASSFVAGGNEQFF. DNA for the CDR3: TGTGCCAGCAGTTTTGTTGCGGGTGGCAATGAGCAGTTCTTC.

Regarding this clonotype: A single base separates this from a much larger clone, so it may be a read error. For the CDR3, the DNA is TGCAGTGCCCCCGGGACTAGTGGGGAGACCCAGCACTTC. Residues: CSAPGTSGETQHF. The rearrangement links TRBV20-1 to TRBJ2-5; TRBD2 matches at 8 bases. The length of the CDR3 is 13 residues. Germline CDR1 reads DFQATT; CDR2 reads SNEGSKA (reference sequence).

The V and J genes are TRBV11-3 and TRBJ2-1; 8 bases match TRBD2. Germline CDR1 and CDR2: SGHNT and YENEEA. The CDR3 spans 17 residues. V lost 5 bases, J lost 8 bases, and 17 bases stayed unmatched. The CDR3: CASSLIGGQRESHEQFF. CDR3 DNA sequence: TGTGCCAGCAGCCTCATTGGGGGCCAGCGGGAGTCTCATGAGCAGTTCTTC.

The rearrangement uses TRBV7-3 and TRBJ2-1, with 10 bases fitting TRBD2. V dropped 5 bases and J dropped 12; count of bases not matched to a gene: 16. CDR1 SGHTA and CDR2 FQGTGA come from the germline V gene. The CDR3 has 16 amino acids. CDR3 loop: CASSPTASGSRGGQFF. The CDR3 DNA sequence: TGTGCCAGCAGCCCTACAGCTAGCGGGAGCCGAGGGGGGCAGTTCTTC.

This clonotype occurred many times. V gene TRBV20-1 combines with J gene TRBJ2-3; possibly TRBD1 or TRBD2 for D (5 bases each). Trimming removed 6 bases from V and 5 bases from J, with 12 bases in between. CDR1 is DFQATT, CDR2 SNEGSKA, per germline (reference sequence). The CDR3 has 12 residues. CDR3 sequence: CSARDGGDTQYF. The CDR3 nucleotides are TGCAGTGCCCGTGATGGGGGAGATACGCAGTATTTT.

This clonotype was observed many times. The genes are TRBV5-1 and TRBJ2-1, with 10 bases aligning to TRBD2. The CDR3 length is 15 residues. J gave up 6 bases and V 4 bases, and 7 bases lay outside the gene matches. The germline V gene encodes CDR1 SGHRS and CDR2 YFSETQ. Written as DNA, the CDR3 is TGCGCCAGCAGCGAGCCGAGGACTAGCGGCAATGAGCAGTTCTTC. This sequence encodes CASSEPRTSGNEQFF.

In its sample, this clonotype was seen many times. The gene calls are TRBV7-9 and TRBJ2-7; TRBD1 agrees at 7 bases. With V trimmed by 5 bases and J by 3 bases, 4 bases remained unmatched. CDR3 length equals 13 residues. Germline V CDR1 and CDR2: SEHNR, FQNEAQ (reference sequence). Here the CDR3 reads CASSPGTDYEQYF. The CDR3 DNA sequence: TGTGCCAGCAGCCCCGGGACAGACTACGAGCAGTACTTC.

The chain is built from TRBV6-1 and TRBJ2-5; D assignment may be TRBD1 or TRBD2 (7 bases each). In germline, CDR1 is MNHNS, CDR2 SASEGT. This CDR3 is built from 12 residues. V was cut by 8 bases and J by 5 bases, with 12 bases left in between. The CDR3 is CASGRGRETQYF. As DNA, the CDR3 is TGTGCCAGCGGGAGGGGGCGGGAGACCCAGTACTTC.